The present T cell receptor beta chain was sequenced within a study of cytomegalovirus exposure and HLA in healthy donors. V was clipped by 4 bases and J by 8 bases, with 17 bases between them. There are 14 residues in the CDR3. CDR1 is SGHTA, CDR2 FQGNSA, per germline. Overall study findings and caveats: Cytomegalovirus association was listed for approximately 160 TCR beta chains.

The PCR was carried out with 60 Vbeta primers and 13 Jbeta primers. Repertoires were generated with immunoSEQ multiplex PCR, while TCRdb's copy carries only in-frame clones and drops some. The table shows more than 140,000 clones, with over 75% occurring only once. As concerns this clone: Its cognate antigen is unknown.

The rearrangement links TRBV7-2 to TRBJ2-5, with D possibly matching TRBD2 (6 bases). The specimen was PBMCs. The sequence derives from a male donor in good health and CMV-seronegative. The CDR3 nucleotides are TGTGCCAGCAGCTCCCCCTTTAGCGGTGCAACCCAGTACTTC. Residues: CASSSPFSGATQYF.